The entry below describes one T cell receptor (beta chain). The antigen it binds to is not known. Base qualities were left out, and no much larger clone turns up one base away. Other DNA sequences of this sample code for an identical CDR3. V is pruned by 5 bases and J by 3 bases, leaving 4 bases of the junction without a gene match. The CDR3 has 14 amino acids, counting the end cysteine and phenylalanine. Only the CDR3 portion is preserved as DNA: 42 bases, with reading frame beginning at the first base. The CDR1 and CDR2 encoded by the germline V gene are SGHRS and YFSETQ. TCRbeta CDR3 regions were amplified from genomic DNA by means of the immunoSEQ Assay, a bias-controlled multiplex PCR. Under the source paper's analysis protocol: The number of nucleated cells in each sample was estimated by amplification of reference gene primers within the assay. Sequence reads were collapsed and filtered to measure the absolute abundance of every unique TCRbeta CDR3 rearrangement. For each sample, productive Simpson clonality was calculated as the square root of Simpson's diversity index across productive rearrangements. In TCRdb, the immuneACCESS table is reduced to in-frame sequences with V and J assigned. These tables do not hold every clone; where another copy was compared, an unresolved V gene accounts for under half, and the others remain unexplained. That table is the source of V, J and clone size, and D and trimming were worked out from the DNA. For this sample the table gives some 70,000 clones, of which approximately 83% were detected only once. The ten largest clones capture less than 3% of the sample.

The sample comes from a study of blood T cell repertoires in COVID-19 (dated by TCRdb to 2018 to 2021). With respect to the entire study: Samples covering the acute and convalescent phases of COVID-19 were provided by collaborators in the United States, Italy and Spain. The material from the prospective study consisted of cDNA or gDNA derived from T cells, B-cell-depleted T cells, or PBMCs. Samples came from the ongoing ImmuneRACE study (first 160 participants) plus 1,254 subjects from 6 global collaborators. The repertoires were made available in a free public database intended to serve as a resource for research on the immune response to SARS-CoV-2. Deeply sampled blood TCRbeta repertoires from subjects exposed to, actively infected with, or recovered from COVID-19 were included in the dataset. Sample metadata almost always included a de-identified subject ID, COVID-19 status, age in years and sex. HLA class I and class II types, where available, came from metadata supplied by the sample provider rather than from assay-based typing.

Points the paper makes about the study in general: The amount of clinical and demographic metadata varied by source and participant and was provided uncurated.

The collaborating institutions used their own protocols to collect whole blood in K2EDTA tubes. For TCRbeta analysis, collaborators shipped samples in one of three forms: frozen whole blood, isolated PBMCs, or DNA extracted from either of those sample types. Recombination joined TRBV5-1 with TRBJ1-1; a stretch of 10 junction bases matches TRBD1. The sample taken for sequencing was peripheral blood. The TCR was taken from an elderly man with acute or convalescent COVID-19. The CDR3 in this case is CASSSGQGYTEAFF. At the DNA level, the sequence is TGCGCCAGCAGTTCGGGACAGGGGTACACTGAAGCTTTCTTT.